Each of the 17 T cell receptor beta chains below was sequenced from the same sample in a study of T cell responses to AZD1222 COVID-19 vaccine (dated by TCRdb to about 2021). The time point label here, explained by the study, means: about 28 days (+/-7) after the second vaccine dose. The method behind the library was the immunoSEQ multiplex PCR assay. The table was pulled from immuneACCESS by TCRdb, which kept in-frame rearrangements only. Such tables lose some clones; where checked, under half of the loss comes from unresolved V genes, and the rest has no known cause. A total of over 150,000 clones appear in this sample, around 88% of them only once. 0.85% to 1.1% of the sample lies in the top ten. This specimen was peripheral blood, taken 28 days after the second AZD1222 dose. The receptors originated from an adult who received the AZD1222 COVID-19 vaccine.

The chain couples TRBV27 to TRBJ1-5, with D unresolved. Germline V gives CDR1 MNHEY, CDR2 SMNVEV (reference sequence). V lost 9 bases, J lost 1 base, and 16 bases lay in between. The CDR3 loop spans 15 amino acids. The CDR3 spells CASSMGGMSNQPQHF. The CDR3 coding sequence is TGTGCCAGTTCTATGGGAGGGATGAGCAATCAGCCCCAGCATTTT.

V is TRBV6-2 or TRBV6-3 and J is TRBJ2-5; the D is unclear. The germline gives CDR1 MNHEY, CDR2 SVGEGT. CDR3 length: 13 amino acids. Trimming left V 5 bases short and J 3 bases short, with 10 bases between. In nucleotides, the CDR3 is TGTGCCAGCAGTCACCTTTTAGAAGAGACCCAGTACTTC. Translation: CASSHLLEETQYF.

The chain carries TRBV3-1 (or the pseudogene TRBV3-2) and TRBJ1-1, with TRBD1 identical over 7 bases. This CDR3 has 14 residues. Germline V gene sequence: CDR1 LGHDT, CDR2 YNNKEL (reference sequence). The trim removed 2 bases at V and 2 bases at J, leaving 2 bases unmatched. The chain's CDR3 is CASSQQGGNTEAFF. The DNA of the CDR3 is TGTGCCAGCAGCCAACAGGGGGGTAACACTGAAGCTTTCTTT.

This chain connects TRBV4-3 to TRBJ1-6; D uncertain. Germline V CDR1 and CDR2: LGHNA, YSLEER. The CDR3 covers 16 residues. V was cut by 0 bases and J by 0 bases, with 6 bases left in between. CDR3 nucleotides: TGCGCCAGCAGCCAAGAGCCGAGCTCCTATAATTCACCCCTCCACTTT. It translates to CASSQEPSSYNSPLHF.

J is TRBJ1-5 and V is TRBV6-2 or TRBV6-3, with 8 nucleotides matching TRBD1. This CDR3 is 17 amino acids long. The germline CDR1 and CDR2 sequences are MNHEY and SVGEGT. V shed 2 bases, J shed 1 base, and the junction held 7 bases outside the gene matches. In DNA, the CDR3 is TGTGCCAGCAGTTACGGCGTCAGGGGGCGAAGCAATCAGCCCCAGCATTTT. Translation: CASSYGVRGRSNQPQHF.

This chain uses TRBV6-5 with TRBJ1-1, with D tentatively TRBD1 (6 bases). Trimming removed 6 bases at V and 5 bases at J, with 19 bases between. Germline values: CDR1 MNHEY, CDR2 SVGAGI. CDR3 length equals 15 residues. CDR3 sequence reads: CASRGQQAPRTEAFF. CDR3 sequence (DNA): TGTGCCAGCAGGGGACAACAGGCCCCAAGGACTGAAGCTTTCTTT.

The CDR3 DNA sequence: TGTGCCAGCAGCTCACCCCGGACTAGCGGGGGGGCCAAAGATACGCAGTATTTT. Translating gives CASSSPRTSGGAKDTQYF. The genes are TRBV9 and TRBJ2-3; TRBD2 aligns across 15 bases. CDR1 and CDR2 from the germline V gene are SGDLS and YYNGEE. Trimming cost V 4 bases and J 5 bases; bases outside gene matches: 11. This CDR3 is 18 amino acids long.

The chain recombines TRBV5-6 with TRBJ1-3; no clear D. CDR1 SGHDT and CDR2 YYEEEE come from the germline V gene. The CDR3 totals 14 residues. Between the trimmed V and J ends, which lost 1 base and 4 bases, there was a span of 9 bases. For the CDR3, the DNA is TGTGCCAGCAGCTTGTTCAGGAGCGGAAACACCATATATTTT. This sequence encodes CASSLFRSGNTIYF. The variable domain in full, completed from reference TRBV5-6 and TRBJ1-3, reads DAGVTQSPTHLIKTRGQQVTLRCSPKSGHDTVSWYQQALGQGPQFIFQYYEEEERQRGNFPDRFSGHQFPNYSSELNVNALLLGDSALYLCASSLFRSGNTIYFGEGSWLTVV.

This sequence joins TRBV5-8 and TRBJ1-2, with D unresolved. Trimming stripped 5 bases from V and 8 bases from J, with 19 bases between. From germline, CDR1 is SGHTS and CDR2 YDEGEE. The length of the CDR3 is 14 residues. The CDR3 reads CASSPGPMNGGYTF. For the CDR3, the DNA is TGTGCCAGCAGTCCCGGCCCGATGAACGGCGGCTACACCTTC.

The chain has TRBV19 and TRBJ1-5; D is perhaps TRBD1 (6 bases). The length of the CDR3 is 14 residues. Germline V gene data show CDR1 as LNHDA and CDR2 as SQIVND (reference sequence). V dropped 8 bases and J dropped 4 bases, with 15 bases sitting between them. The CDR3 DNA follows: TGTGCCAGTCGTACCGGAGGGGGGAATCAGCCCCAGCATTTT. It codes for CASRTGGGNQPQHF.

As for this clone: The junction differs from germline at one of its ends, possibly a read error. The chain has TRBV6-1 and TRBJ2-7, with unresolved D. In germline, CDR1 is MNHNS, CDR2 SASEGT. The CDR3 length is 11 residues. CDR3: CASSEGYEQYF. In DNA form, the CDR3 reads TGTGCCAGCAGCGAAGGCTACGAGCAGTACTTC.

The gene calls are TRBV5-8 and TRBJ1-4; D perhaps matches TRBD1 (5 bases). Germline V gives CDR1 SGHTS, CDR2 YDEGEE. The CDR3 contains 13 residues. Trimming shortened V by 0 bases and J by 8 bases, and 8 bases separated the two germline ends. The CDR3 DNA reads TGTGCCAGCAGCTTGGAGGGGTACGAAAAACTGTTTTTT. This codes for CASSLEGYEKLFF.

CDR3 nucleotides: TGCAGCGTTGAAATCGTAGCCAAAAACATTCAGTACTTC. As protein: CSVEIVAKNIQYF. The chain carries TRBV29-1 and TRBJ2-4, with no clear D. The CDR3 loop spans 13 amino acids. Deletions cut 2 bases from V and 0 bases from J, with 5 bases between. Germline values: CDR1 SQVTM, CDR2 ANQGSEA. Together with reference TRBV29-1 and TRBJ2-4, the CDR3 gives the full variable domain: SAVISQKPSRDICQRGTSLTIQCQVDSQVTMMFWYRQQPGQSLTLIATANQGSEATYESGFVIDKFPISRPNLTFSTLTVSNMSPEDSSIYLCSVEIVAKNIQYFGAGTRLSVL.

This rearrangement joins TRBV6-5 to TRBJ2-1; D uncertain. CDR1 and CDR2 (germline): MNHEY, SVGAGI. Trimming removed 5 bases at V and 8 bases at J, with 13 bases between. The CDR3 runs to 13 residues. DNA of the CDR3: TGTGCCAGCAGTACGCGAAGCGCTGATGAGCAGTTCTTC. Its translation: CASSTRSADEQFF.

The chain is built from TRBV5-4 and TRBJ1-3; the D gene is possibly TRBD1 (6 bases). This CDR3 spans 18 amino acids. V lost 3 bases, J lost 0 bases, and 19 bases lay in between. CDR1 is SGHNT and CDR2 is YYREEE in the germline V gene (reference sequence). CDR3 nucleotides: TGTGCCAGCAGCTATCCCGGGGGCGACAGACGCTCTGGAAACACCATATATTTT. It specifies CASSYPGGDRRSGNTIYF.

V and J are TRBV3-1 (or the pseudogene TRBV3-2) and TRBJ2-1, with TRBD1 identical over 8 bases. Germline assignment: CDR1 LGHDT and CDR2 YNNKEL (reference sequence). There are 17 residues in the CDR3. V lost 1 base and J lost 4; bases outside the gene matches: 9. For the CDR3, the DNA is TGTGCCAGCAGCCAAGGGTACGGGACAGGAGAATACAATGAGCAGTTCTTC. This sequence encodes CASSQGYGTGEYNEQFF.

The chain links TRBV5-1 to TRBJ1-1; D perhaps matches TRBD1 (5 bases). Trimming took 7 bases from V and 0 from J, leaving 16 bases between them. This CDR3 contains 15 residues. Germline values: CDR1 SGHRS, CDR2 YFSETQ. Here the CDR3 reads CASSGGASMNTEAFF. Written as DNA, the CDR3 is TGCGCCAGCTCAGGTGGGGCCAGTATGAACACTGAAGCTTTCTTT.